These 10 T cell receptor beta chains were sequenced from one sample in a study of human T cells and chemical hapten exposure (dated by TCRdb to about 2021). The library relied on RACE. TCRdb shows the sequencer as NextSeq 500. TCRdb handled the public reads itself, with Q25 trimming in fastp and clone calling in MiXCR, and kept productive beta chains. Entries are consolidated by CDR3 protein sequence, retaining the most common genes and DNA. This sample holds roughly 380,000 distinct CDR3 sequences; roughly 5.3% were observed only once. The top ten clones comprise around 2.6% of the sample. Interpreted using the paper, the time point label stands for: pre-sensitization, week 0. Explained via the paper, the treatment or condition label denotes: therapeutic diphenylcyclopropenone sensitization with weekly scalp DPC. The input for sequencing was whole blood, taken in connection with sensitization to the hapten diphenylcyclopropenone (DPC). The receptors were sampled from a woman in her forties or fifties with alopecia areata. Some clones in this sample may be carry-over from other donors' samples.

There are many counts of this clonotype. The V gene is TRBV27, the J gene TRBJ2-6; TRBD1 might be the D (7 bases). The CDR3 is 14 amino acids. From germline, CDR1 is MNHEY and CDR2 SMNVEV (reference sequence). V lost 6 bases to trimming and J lost 4 bases, with 10 bases between them. The CDR3: CASSRGDGANVLTF. Here the CDR3 DNA reads TGTGCCAGCAGCAGGGGGGACGGGGCCAACGTCCTGACTTTC. The full variable domain, with the rest looked up from reference TRBV27 and TRBJ2-6, is EAQVTQNPRYLITVTGKKLTVTCSQNMNHEYMSWYRQDPGLGLRQIYYSMNVEVTDKGDVPEGYKVSRKEKRNFPLILESPSPNQTSLYFCASSRGDGANVLTFGAGSRLTVL.

This clonotype was seen only a few times. The CDR3: CASTNPGQHTEAFF. CDR3 bases: TGTGCCAGCACCAACCCGGGACAGCACACTGAAGCTTTCTTT. This chain links TRBV12-3 or TRBV12-4 with TRBJ1-1; 7 nucleotides align to TRBD1. J gave up 3 bases and V 7 bases, and 8 bases lay outside the gene matches. This CDR3 has 14 amino acids.

This clonotype has ten or more counts. The rearrangement uses TRBV5-1 and TRBJ2-1; D might be TRBD1 or TRBD2, each matching 5 bases. V gave up 0 bases and J gave up 0 bases, with 10 bases separating them. Germline V gene data show CDR1 as SGHRS and CDR2 as YFSETQ. This CDR3 is 16 amino acids long. The CDR3 bases are TGCGCCAGCAGCTTGGTAGGGGACCACTCCTACAATGAGCAGTTCTTC. It codes for CASSLVGDHSYNEQFF.

This clonotype was found many times. This sequence joins TRBV18 and TRBJ2-7; D is tentatively TRBD1 or TRBD2 (5 bases each). V dropped 3 bases and J dropped 6 bases, with 12 bases sitting between them. The CDR3 is 13 residues long. Germline V gives CDR1 KGHSH, CDR2 LQKENI. The CDR3 DNA is TGTGCCAGCTCACCCGGGACCATGGGCGAGCAGTACTTC. Its translation: CASSPGTMGEQYF.

With regard to this clonotype: A much bigger clone sits one base away, suggesting this may be a read error. This chain connects TRBV20-1 to TRBJ2-7; possibly TRBD2 for D (5 bases). The germline CDR1 and CDR2 sequences are DFQATT and SNEGSKA (reference sequence). CDR3 length equals 15 residues. The CDR3 DNA reads as TGCAGTACTAGAGGTCCCGGGATGGGCCCATACGAGCAGTACTTC. Residues: CSTRGPGMGPYEQYF.

This chain joins TRBV2 and TRBJ1-2; D remains ambiguous. The germline V gene encodes CDR1 SNHLY and CDR2 FYNNEI. The CDR3 spans 11 residues. Trimming stripped 6 bases from V and 5 bases from J, with 7 bases between. The CDR3 sequence: CASRAEYGYTF. CDR3 DNA: TGTGCCAGCAGGGCAGAGTATGGCTACACCTTC.

This clonotype was counted many times. The rearrangement links TRBV28 to TRBJ2-7, with D uncertain. The CDR3 totals 13 residues. V lost 3 bases and J 3 bases, leaving 9 bases between the germline ends. Germline lookup yields CDR1 MDHEN and CDR2 SYDVKM. The CDR3 region is CASSFPSIYEQYF. The CDR3 bases are TGTGCCAGCAGTTTCCCAAGCATCTACGAGCAGTACTTC.

This clonotype has at least ten counts. This chain uses TRBV2 with TRBJ2-3; no definite D call. CDR1 and CDR2 (germline): SNHLY, FYNNEI. V was clipped by 7 bases and J by 2 bases, with 4 bases between them. This CDR3 is built from 11 residues. For the CDR3, the DNA is TGTGCCAGCAAAATCACAGATACGCAGTATTTT. Translation: CASKITDTQYF. The variable domain in full, with the rest retrieved from reference TRBV2 and TRBJ2-3, is EPEVTQTPSHQVTQMGQEVILRCVPISNHLYFYWYRQILGQKVEFLVSFYNNEISEKSEIFDDQFSVERPDGSNFTLKIRSTKLEDSAMYFCASKITDTQYFGPGTRLTVL.

This clonotype came up a few times. The chain recombines TRBV4-3 with TRBJ2-5; D ambiguous. The CDR3 extends over 15 amino acids. In germline, CDR1 is LGHNA, CDR2 YSLEER. With 0 bases removed from V and 1 base from J, the gap between germline ends came to 9 bases. CDR3 loop: CASSQEIGRQETQYF. The CDR3 DNA follows: TGCGCCAGCAGCCAAGAAATCGGGCGCCAAGAGACCCAGTACTTC.

This clonotype was counted ten times or more. The rearrangement links TRBV7-2 to TRBJ2-6; D is perhaps TRBD2 (5 bases). Trimming cost V 8 bases and J 0 bases, with 5 bases left between them. The germline CDR1 and CDR2 sequences are SGHTA and FQGNSA. This CDR3 contains 13 residues. The CDR3 is CASEGSGANVLTF. CDR3 bases: TGTGCCAGCGAGGGCTCTGGGGCCAACGTCCTGACTTTC.